Shown below are 32 T cell receptor beta chains from a single sample sequenced in a study of T cells after yellow fever vaccination. TCRdb re-called the 5' RACE reads with MiXCR, one entry per CDR3 protein. The table includes just under 600,000 distinct CDR3 sequences, less than 15% detected once. Sequences were derived from PBMCs, sampled on the day of the yellow fever booster vaccination. The source of these receptors is a young man who received the YFV17D yellow fever vaccine.

The J gene is TRBJ2-7, the V gene TRBV12-3 or TRBV12-4; D not resolved. V was trimmed by 5 bases and J by 2 bases, leaving 10 bases between them. This CDR3 contains 13 residues. The CDR3 sequence: CASSPHNAYEQYF. Written as DNA, the CDR3 is TGTGCCAGCAGTCCCCACAATGCCTACGAGCAGTACTTC.

There are a few counts of this clonotype. This chain links TRBV7-2 with TRBJ2-1; 13 nucleotides align to TRBD2. The V gene's germline CDR1 is SGHTA and CDR2 FQGNSA. The CDR3 runs 14 residues. V shed 6 bases and J 9 bases; nucleotides not matched to a gene: 5. The chain's CDR3 is CASRGTSGKGEQFF. CDR3 DNA sequence: TGTGCCAGCAGGGGGACTAGCGGGAAGGGTGAGCAGTTCTTC.

The chain uses TRBV9 and TRBJ1-1; a weak D match, TRBD1 (6 bases). CDR1 and CDR2 (germline): SGDLS, YYNGEE. The CDR3 sequence is 16 residues long. The V end was cut by 2 bases, the J end by 6 bases, with 20 bases between. The CDR3 sequence: CASSVTGTTSRAEAFF. In DNA form, the CDR3 reads TGTGCCAGCAGCGTTACCGGGACAACATCTCGGGCTGAAGCTTTCTTT.

The V and J genes are TRBV4-3 and TRBJ2-1; D might be TRBD2 (6 bases). Germline V gene lookup returns CDR1 LGHNA and CDR2 YSLEER. Trimming took 4 bases from V and 4 from J, leaving 11 bases between them. The CDR3 contains 14 residues. Written as DNA, the CDR3 is TGCGCCAGCAGCCCGGGACTTCAGTACAATGAGCAGTTCTTC. The encoded protein is CASSPGLQYNEQFF.

This clonotype was detected ten times or more. The chain uses TRBV12-3 or TRBV12-4 and TRBJ2-3; D gene unclear. Trimming took 3 bases from V and 5 from J, leaving 3 bases between them. The CDR3 consists of 11 residues. Here the CDR3 reads CASSFIDTQYF. CDR3 DNA: TGTGCCAGCAGTTTTATAGATACGCAGTATTTT.

This clonotype was observed a few times. V gene TRBV10-3 combines with J gene TRBJ2-7; TRBD2 aligns across 7 bases. Germline V CDR1 and CDR2: ENHRY, SYGVKD. The CDR3 contains 14 residues. V was clipped by 5 bases and J by 2 bases; unmatched bases: 6. In nucleotides, the CDR3 is TGTGCCATCAGTTCTGGACTAGAGGCCTACGAGCAGTACTTC. This sequence encodes CAISSGLEAYEQYF.

This clonotype was found a few times. The CDR3 bases are TGTGCCAGCAGGAACAGGGGGTGGCGATATGAGCAGTTCTTC. It specifies CASRNRGWRYEQFF. The V call is TRBV6-2 or TRBV6-3, the J call TRBJ2-1; 8 bases are shared with TRBD1. The CDR3 sequence is 14 residues long. The junction had 9 bases not matched to a gene; V was cut back by 6 bases and J by 8 bases. Germline CDR1 is MNHEY and CDR2 is SVGEGT.

The V call is TRBV5-4, the J call TRBJ2-5; 7 bases fit TRBD2. With V trimmed by 4 bases and J by 4 bases, 7 bases remained unmatched. The CDR3 consists of 14 residues. Germline V gene sequence: CDR1 SGHNT, CDR2 YYREEE (reference sequence). The CDR3 DNA is TGTGCCAGCAGCAACGGGCGGGAGTCAGAGACCCAGTACTTC. Its protein product is CASSNGRESETQYF.

In this sample, this clonotype turned up a few times. The gene calls are TRBV29-1 and TRBJ2-7, with 12 nucleotides matching TRBD2. Per germline, CDR1 SQVTM and CDR2 ANQGSEA. The CDR3 has 13 residues. V shed 7 bases, J shed 4 bases, and the junction held 5 bases outside the gene matches. In nucleotides, the CDR3 is TGCAGCGCCTCTAGCGGGAGGGGTTACGAGCAGTACTTC. Its translation is CSASSGRGYEQYF.

This clonotype came up a few times. V gene TRBV20-1 combines with J gene TRBJ2-7; TRBD2 matches 9 bases. The ends lost 1 base at V and 2 bases at J; junction bases unmatched: 12. Germline-derived CDR1 and CDR2 are DFQATT and SNEGSKA (reference sequence). This CDR3 is 17 amino acids long. The CDR3 region is CSARATTSGPPTYEQYF. The CDR3 DNA reads TGCAGTGCTAGAGCCACGACTAGCGGACCCCCAACCTACGAGCAGTACTTC.

This chain uses TRBV4-3 with TRBJ2-7; weak D call: TRBD2 (6 bases). Looked up from germline, CDR1 is LGHNA and CDR2 is YSLEER. V was trimmed by 2 bases and J by 0 bases, leaving 17 bases between them. CDR3 length: 17 amino acids. The CDR3 nucleotides are TGCGCCAGCAGCCAACACTCGCGCGCGGGGAGCTCCTACGAGCAGTACTTC. It specifies CASSQHSRAGSSYEQYF.

This clonotype was observed a few times. The chain links TRBV21-1 to TRBJ2-1; the D call in the table, TRBD2, was not verified against the DNA. TRBV21-1 is assigned pseudogene status. The CDR3 loop spans 19 amino acids. The CDR3 DNA reads TGTGCCAGCAGCAAACTTACTAGCGGGAGGTCCTACTCCTACAATGAGCAGTTCTTC. It is translated as CASSKLTSGRSYSYNEQFF.

The table lists this clonotype with a few counts. The V call is TRBV5-5, the J call TRBJ2-4; 7 positions match TRBD2. V trimming: 7 bases; J trimming: 3 bases; junction bases outside the gene matches: 13. The CDR3 spans 16 residues. CDR1 and CDR2 from the germline V gene are SGHKS and YYEKEE (reference sequence). This CDR3 reads CASFSVGGVVKNIQYF. In DNA, the CDR3 is TGTGCCAGCTTCTCCGTTGGGGGGGTGGTCAAAAACATTCAGTACTTC. Filled out from reference TRBV5-5 and TRBJ2-4, the complete variable domain reads DAGVTQSPTHLIKTRGQQVTLRCSPISGHKSVSWYQQVLGQGPQFIFQYYEKEERGRGNFPDRFSARQFPNYSSELNVNALLLGDSALYLCASFSVGGVVKNIQYFGAGTRLSVL.

This clonotype was counted many times. The chain is built from TRBV7-2 and TRBJ2-3; D might be TRBD2 (6 bases). CDR3 length equals 17 residues. Looked up from germline, CDR1 is SGHTA and CDR2 is FQGNSA. Trimming took 5 bases from V and 0 from J, leaving 18 bases between them. CDR3 sequence: CASSPSHGRASTDTQYF. CDR3 coding DNA: TGTGCCAGCAGCCCCTCCCACGGGAGAGCTAGCACAGATACGCAGTATTTT.

This chain links TRBV27 with TRBJ2-1; TRBD2 might be the D (6 bases). The germline V and J ends were trimmed by 3 bases and 8 bases, with 11 bases remaining between them. Germline values: CDR1 MNHEY, CDR2 SMNVEV (reference sequence). The CDR3 loop spans 13 amino acids. CDR3 nucleotides: TGTGCCAGCAGTTTCGGAGGGTTCGATGAGCAGTTCTTC. Translated: CASSFGGFDEQFF.

In its sample, this clonotype was seen many times. V is TRBV6-2 or TRBV6-3 and J is TRBJ2-1; TRBD1 matches at 9 bases. The J segment lost 13 bases and the V segment lost 2 bases, leaving 6 bases of the junction unmatched. CDR1 and CDR2 (germline): MNHEY, SVGEGT. This CDR3 contains 13 residues. The chain's CDR3 is CASSYIGTGTQFF. CDR3 sequence (DNA): TGTGCCAGCAGTTACATCGGGACAGGGACACAGTTCTTC.

This clonotype was counted a few times. This rearrangement joins TRBV12-3 or TRBV12-4 to TRBJ1-4; unclear D gene. CDR3 length equals 14 residues. V lost 3 bases, J lost 3 bases, and 8 bases lay in between. CDR3 DNA sequence: TGTGCCAGCAGTTTCTTCTCCTCTAATGAAAAACTGTTTTTT. Amino acids: CASSFFSSNEKLFF.

This clonotype showed up just a few times. V is TRBV4-3 and J is TRBJ2-5; tentative D call: TRBD1 (5 bases). This CDR3 comprises 15 residues. The germline CDR1 and CDR2 sequences are LGHNA and YSLEER. Trimming removed 0 bases from V and 3 bases from J, with 11 bases in between. The CDR3 coding sequence is TGCGCCAGCAGCCAAGATCTGGGCAGGGAAGAGACCCAGTACTTC. Translating it yields CASSQDLGREETQYF.

This clonotype was seen a few times. The rearrangement uses TRBV25-1 and TRBJ2-1; TRBD1 aligns across 8 bases. In germline, CDR1 is MGHDK, CDR2 SYGVNS. The CDR3 totals 13 residues. The junction had 5 bases not matched to a gene; V was cut back by 6 bases and J by 7 bases. The CDR3 DNA reads TGTGCCAGCAGAGCCGGACAGGGAAATGAGCAGTTCTTC. Protein: CASRAGQGNEQFF.

This clonotype was recorded at least ten times. The chain couples TRBV9 to TRBJ2-3; D is ambiguous. The V end was cut by 4 bases, the J end by 4 bases, with 7 bases between. The CDR3 runs 12 residues. CDR1 and CDR2 (germline): SGDLS, YYNGEE. The CDR3 protein is CASSPGSDTQYF. The CDR3 nucleotides read TGTGCCAGCAGCCCCGGGTCAGATACGCAGTATTTT.

The rearrangement joins TRBV12-2 to TRBJ2-7. TRBV12-2 is a listed pseudogene. CDR3 length: 16 amino acids. CDR3 in amino acids: CASRLEVQATLYEQYF. Written as DNA, the CDR3 is TGTGCAAGTCGCTTAGAGGTCCAGGCTACCCTCTACGAGCAGTACTTC.

There are a few counts of this clonotype. This rearrangement joins TRBV7-2 to TRBJ2-5, with no clear D. V was clipped by 1 base and J by 5 bases, with 11 bases between them. Germline V CDR1 and CDR2: SGHTA, FQGNSA. The length of the CDR3 is 14 residues. In DNA, the CDR3 is TGTGCCAGCAGCTTAGTCCCATTATCTGAGACCCAGTACTTC. It specifies CASSLVPLSETQYF.

A few counts support this clonotype. V is TRBV7-3 and J is TRBJ2-7, with 12 nucleotides matching TRBD2. Germline V lookup: CDR1 SGHTA, CDR2 FQGTGA. V was clipped by 8 bases and J by 6 bases; unmatched bases: 5. The CDR3 has 13 amino acids. The CDR3 nucleotides are TGTGCCAGCGGACTAGCGGGAACGGGCGAGCAGTACTTC. Residues: CASGLAGTGEQYF. Drawing the rest from reference TRBV7-3 and TRBJ2-7, the complete variable domain is GAGVSQTPSNKVTEKGKYVELRCDPISGHTALYWYRQSLGQGPEFLIYFQGTGAADDSGLPNDRFFAVRPEGSVSTLKIQRTERGDSAVYLCASGLAGTGEQYFGPGTRLTVT.

The chain couples TRBV4-3 to TRBJ2-1; TRBD2 might be the D (5 bases). The V and J ends lost 0 bases and 3 bases respectively, with 9 bases between them. CDR1 is LGHNA and CDR2 is YSLEER in the germline V gene. The CDR3 is made up of 15 amino acids. In nucleotides, the CDR3 is TGCGCCAGCAGCCAAGAACTAGAAATCTACAATGAGCAGTTCTTC. The encoded protein is CASSQELEIYNEQFF.

V usage is TRBV7-8 and J usage is TRBJ2-3; D is possibly TRBD2 (6 bases). The CDR3 consists of 12 residues. In germline, CDR1 is SGHVS, CDR2 FQNEAQ. V was clipped by 2 bases and J by 10 bases, with 10 bases between them. The CDR3 bases are TGTGCCAGCAGCTTAAATAGCGGACCGCAGTATTTT. This encodes CASSLNSGPQYF.

The chain joins TRBV6-1 to TRBJ2-7, with D perhaps TRBD1 (7 bases). Germline CDR1 reads MNHNS; CDR2 reads SASEGT. The germline V and J ends were trimmed by 10 bases and 5 bases, with 27 bases remaining between them. This CDR3 is 16 amino acids long. The CDR3 loop is CATLRQGGMFSDEQYF. CDR3 coding DNA: TGTGCCACCCTACGACAGGGAGGTATGTTTTCCGACGAGCAGTACTTC.

This chain uses TRBV7-2 with TRBJ2-7; maybe TRBD1 (6 bases). CDR1 is SGHTA and CDR2 is FQGNSA in the germline V gene. Trimming cost V 6 bases and J 5 bases, with 17 bases left between them. The CDR3 has 14 amino acids. CDR3 protein: CASSWGRTVHEQYF. The CDR3 DNA is TGTGCCAGCAGTTGGGGACGGACAGTCCACGAGCAGTACTTC.

The chain couples TRBV27 to TRBJ2-5; 12 bases match TRBD1. V gave up 0 bases and J gave up 5 bases; unmatched junction bases: 4. The CDR3 has 16 amino acids. CDR1 is MNHEY, CDR2 SMNVEV, per germline (reference sequence). CDR3 DNA sequence: TGTGCCAGCAGTTTATCGGGGACAGGGGGCGCGGAGACCCAGTACTTC. It translates to CASSLSGTGGAETQYF.

This clonotype has more than one count but fewer than ten. The chain combines TRBV7-2 with TRBJ2-7, with D tentatively TRBD1 (6 bases). V was shortened by 2 bases and J by 3 bases, with 11 bases between the two germline ends. Germline CDR1 reads SGHTA; CDR2 reads FQGNSA. This CDR3 region has 14 residues. CDR3 amino acids: CASSLLGQSYEQYF. In nucleotides, the CDR3 is TGTGCCAGCAGCTTACTTGGACAGAGCTACGAGCAGTACTTC.

This clonotype was counted only a few times. The chain is built from TRBV9 and TRBJ2-7, with TRBD2 matching over 7 bases. This CDR3 has 16 amino acids. The V gene's germline CDR1 is SGDLS and CDR2 YYNGEE. The V and J ends lost 4 bases and 6 bases, in that order; junction bases with no gene match: 16. The chain's CDR3 is CASSPTTGTTASEQYF. Here the CDR3 DNA reads TGTGCCAGCAGCCCTACGACCGGGACTACGGCCTCCGAGCAGTACTTC. Together with reference TRBV9 and TRBJ2-7, the CDR3 gives the full variable domain: DSGVTQTPKHLITATGQRVTLRCSPRSGDLSVYWYQQSLDQGLQFLIQYYNGEERAKGNILERFSAQQFPDLHSELNLSSLELGDSALYFCASSPTTGTTASEQYFGPGTRLTVT.

The chain uses TRBV5-6 and TRBJ2-7, with 10 bases lining up with TRBD2. Trimming took 0 bases from V and 1 from J; bases not matched to a gene: 4. The length of the CDR3 is 16 residues. Looked up from germline, CDR1 is SGHDT and CDR2 is YYEEEE. CDR3 sequence: CASSLVGLADSYEQYF. DNA for the CDR3: TGTGCCAGCAGCTTGGTAGGACTAGCGGATTCCTACGAGCAGTACTTC.

The chain employs TRBV24-1 and TRBJ2-1, with D maybe TRBD1 (6 bases). This CDR3 is 13 amino acids long. Germline CDR1 KGHDR, CDR2 SFDVKD. V was trimmed by 5 bases and J by 5 bases, leaving 9 bases between them. DNA of the CDR3: TGTGCCACCAGTGGGGACATAGACAATGAGCAGTTCTTC. It yields the protein CATSGDIDNEQFF.